The TCR beta chain under discussion was sequenced for a study of T-cell reconstitution after alpha-beta-depleted transplantation in children. Findings and limits, study-wide: The high TCRbeta diversity at day 60 in some patients came from surviving recipient T cells and thymic progenitors. The main origin of T-cell counts and diversity one year after transplant was newly produced T cells.

Unique molecular identifiers were incorporated into the prepared TCRbeta library. TCRdb independently ran MiXCR on the PCR reads; one entry per CDR3 protein. The data contain a few hundred thousand distinct CDR3 sequences, roughly 10% of them singletons. The CDR3 runs to 16 residues. Germline CDR1 DFQATT, CDR2 SNEGSKA (reference sequence). Points on this clonotype: Antigen unknown. This may come from a read error, since a much larger clone is one base off.

The chain joins TRBV20-1 to TRBJ2-3, with D unresolved. The receptor was derived from a male patient aged 2-15 years who had a stem cell transplant for chronic granulomatous disease, so the T cells may come from the graft donor. Sequencing was performed on peripheral blood, taken 180 days after TCRalphabeta/CD19-depleted stem cell transplant. The CDR3 region is CGARDRGVRRADTQYF. In DNA form, the CDR3 reads TGCGGTGCTAGAGATCGTGGCGTAAGAAGGGCAGATACGCAGTATTTT.